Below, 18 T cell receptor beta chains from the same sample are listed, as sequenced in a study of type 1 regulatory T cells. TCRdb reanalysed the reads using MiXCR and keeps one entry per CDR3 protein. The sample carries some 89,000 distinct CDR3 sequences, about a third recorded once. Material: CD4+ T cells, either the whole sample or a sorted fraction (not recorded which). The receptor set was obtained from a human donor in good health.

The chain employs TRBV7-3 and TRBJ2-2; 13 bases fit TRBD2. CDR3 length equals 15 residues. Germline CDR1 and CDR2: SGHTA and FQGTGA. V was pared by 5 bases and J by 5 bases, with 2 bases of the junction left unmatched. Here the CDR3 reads CASSPGLAGTGELFF. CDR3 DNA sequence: TGTGCCAGCAGCCCGGGACTAGCGGGAACCGGGGAGCTGTTTTTT. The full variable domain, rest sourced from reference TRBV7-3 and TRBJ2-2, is GAGVSQTPSNKVTEKGKYVELRCDPISGHTALYWYRQSLGQGPEFLIYFQGTGAADDSGLPNDRFFAVRPEGSVSTLKIQRTERGDSAVYLCASSPGLAGTGELFFGEGSRLTVL.

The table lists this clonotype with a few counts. CDR3 in amino acids: CASSAREETQYF. The CDR3 region has the DNA TGTGCCAGCAGCGCCAGGGAAGAGACCCAGTACTTC. The chain recombines TRBV11-2 with TRBJ2-5; tentative D call: TRBD1 (5 bases). Trimming removed 5 bases at V and 3 bases at J, with 7 bases between. The CDR3 contains 12 residues. Germline CDR1 SGHAT, CDR2 FQNNGV.

The CDR3 bases are TGTGCCAGCAGTTATATCGACAATCGTGGCTACACCTTC. This sequence encodes CASSYIDNRGYTF. This chain connects TRBV6-5 to TRBJ1-2, with unresolved D. V lost 3 bases, J lost 7 bases, and 12 bases lay in between. Germline V gives CDR1 MNHEY, CDR2 SVGAGI. The CDR3 contains 13 residues.

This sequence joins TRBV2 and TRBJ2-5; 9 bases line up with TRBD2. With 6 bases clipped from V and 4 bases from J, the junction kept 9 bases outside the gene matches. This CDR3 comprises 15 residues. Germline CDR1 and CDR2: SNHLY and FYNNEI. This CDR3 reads CASSQGAGGGETQYF. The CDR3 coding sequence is TGTGCCAGCAGCCAAGGGGCGGGAGGGGGAGAGACCCAGTACTTC.

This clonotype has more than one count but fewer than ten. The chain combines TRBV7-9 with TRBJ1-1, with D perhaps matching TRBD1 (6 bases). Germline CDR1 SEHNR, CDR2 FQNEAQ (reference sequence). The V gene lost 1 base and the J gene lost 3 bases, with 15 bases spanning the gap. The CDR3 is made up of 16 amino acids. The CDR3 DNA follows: TGTGCCAGCAGCTTAGGGGACTACAGGGTTGACACTGAAGCTTTCTTT. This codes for CASSLGDYRVDTEAFF.

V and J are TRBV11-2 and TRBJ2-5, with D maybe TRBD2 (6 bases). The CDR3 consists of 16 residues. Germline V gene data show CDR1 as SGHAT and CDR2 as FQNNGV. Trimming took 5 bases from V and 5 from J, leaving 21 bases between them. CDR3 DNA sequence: TGTGCCAGCAGCGCCCTTAGCGGAGGAGAGGGGGAGACCCAGTACTTC. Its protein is CASSALSGGEGETQYF. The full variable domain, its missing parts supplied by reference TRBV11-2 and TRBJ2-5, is EAGVAQSPRYKIIEKRQSVAFWCNPISGHATLYWYQQILGQGPKLLIQFQNNGVVDDSQLPKDRFSAERLKGVDSTLKIQPAKLEDSAVYLCASSALSGGEGETQYFGPGTRLLVL.

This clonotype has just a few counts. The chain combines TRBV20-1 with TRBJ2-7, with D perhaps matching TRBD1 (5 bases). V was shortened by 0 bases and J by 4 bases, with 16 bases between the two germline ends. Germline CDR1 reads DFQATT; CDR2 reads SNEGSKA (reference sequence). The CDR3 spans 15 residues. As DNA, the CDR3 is TGCAGTGCTAGAGATTGGCAGGGCCAAACGTACGAGCAGTACTTC. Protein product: CSARDWQGQTYEQYF.

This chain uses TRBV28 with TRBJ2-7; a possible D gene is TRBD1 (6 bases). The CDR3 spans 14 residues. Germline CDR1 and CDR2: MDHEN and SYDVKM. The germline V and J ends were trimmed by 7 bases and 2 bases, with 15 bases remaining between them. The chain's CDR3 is CASTKGQMTYEQYF. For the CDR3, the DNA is TGTGCCAGCACCAAAGGACAGATGACCTACGAGCAGTACTTC.

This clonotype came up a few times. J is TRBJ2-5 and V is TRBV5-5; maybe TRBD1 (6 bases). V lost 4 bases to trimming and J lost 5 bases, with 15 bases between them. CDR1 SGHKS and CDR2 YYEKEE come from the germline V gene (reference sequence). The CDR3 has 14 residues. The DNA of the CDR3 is TGTGCCAGCAGCGTAGGACCGAGGGGGGAGACCCAGTACTTC. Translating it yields CASSVGPRGETQYF.

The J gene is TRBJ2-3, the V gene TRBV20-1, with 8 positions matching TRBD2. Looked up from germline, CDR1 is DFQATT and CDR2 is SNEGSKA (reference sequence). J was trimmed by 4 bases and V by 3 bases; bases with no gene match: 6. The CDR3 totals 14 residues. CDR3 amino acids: CSASKAGEADTQYF. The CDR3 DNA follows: TGCAGTGCTAGTAAAGCGGGAGAGGCAGATACGCAGTATTTT.

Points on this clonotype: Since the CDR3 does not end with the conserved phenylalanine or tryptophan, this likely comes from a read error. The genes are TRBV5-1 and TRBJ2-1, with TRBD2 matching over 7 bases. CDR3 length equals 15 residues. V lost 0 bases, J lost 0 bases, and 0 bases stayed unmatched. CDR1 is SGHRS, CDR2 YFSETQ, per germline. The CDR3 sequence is CASSLGGSSYNEQFL. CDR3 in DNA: TGCGCCAGCAGCTTGGGCGGGAGCTCCTACAATGAGCAGTTCCTC.

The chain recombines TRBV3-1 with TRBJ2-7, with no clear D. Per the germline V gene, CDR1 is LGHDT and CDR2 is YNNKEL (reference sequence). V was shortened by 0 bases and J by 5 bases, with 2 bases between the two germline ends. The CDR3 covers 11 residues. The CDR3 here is CASSQENEQYF. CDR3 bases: TGTGCCAGCAGCCAAGAGAACGAGCAGTACTTC.

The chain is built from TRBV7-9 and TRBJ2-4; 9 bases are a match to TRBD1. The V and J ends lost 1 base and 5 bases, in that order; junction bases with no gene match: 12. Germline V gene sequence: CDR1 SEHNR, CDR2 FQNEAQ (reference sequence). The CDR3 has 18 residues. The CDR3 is CASSLDRGRNSKENIQYF. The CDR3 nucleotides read TGTGCCAGCAGCTTAGACAGGGGGCGGAATTCGAAGGAAAACATTCAGTACTTC. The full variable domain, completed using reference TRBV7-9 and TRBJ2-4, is DTGVSQNPRHKITKRGQNVTFRCDPISEHNRLYWYRQTLGQGPEFLTYFQNEAQLEKSRLLSDRFSAERPKGSFSTLEIQRTEQGDSAMYLCASSLDRGRNSKENIQYFGAGTRLSVL.

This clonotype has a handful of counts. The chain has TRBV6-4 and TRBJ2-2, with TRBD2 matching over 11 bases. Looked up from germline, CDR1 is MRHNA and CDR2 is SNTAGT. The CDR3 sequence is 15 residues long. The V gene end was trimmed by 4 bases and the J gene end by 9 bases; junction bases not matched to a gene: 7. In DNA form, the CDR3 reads TGTGCCAGCAGTGGTACTAGCGGGAGTTTCAGGGAGCTGTTTTTT. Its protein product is CASSGTSGSFRELFF.

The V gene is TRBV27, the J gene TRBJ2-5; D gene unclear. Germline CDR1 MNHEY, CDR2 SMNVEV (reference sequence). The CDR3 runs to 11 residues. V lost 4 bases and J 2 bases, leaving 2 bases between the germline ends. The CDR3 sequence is CASSWQETQYF. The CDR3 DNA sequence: TGTGCCAGCAGTTGGCAAGAGACCCAGTACTTC.

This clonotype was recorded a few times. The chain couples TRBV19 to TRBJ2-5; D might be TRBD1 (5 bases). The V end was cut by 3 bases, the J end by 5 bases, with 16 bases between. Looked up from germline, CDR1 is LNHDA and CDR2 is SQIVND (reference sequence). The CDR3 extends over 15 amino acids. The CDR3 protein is CASSMDQGVVETQYF. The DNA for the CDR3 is TGTGCCAGTAGTATGGATCAGGGTGTTGTGGAGACCCAGTACTTC. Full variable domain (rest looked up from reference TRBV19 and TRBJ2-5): DGGITQSPKYLFRKEGQNVTLSCEQNLNHDAMYWYRQDPGQGLRLIYYSQIVNDFQKGDIAEGYSVSREKKESFPLTVTSAQKNPTAFYLCASSMDQGVVETQYFGPGTRLLVL.

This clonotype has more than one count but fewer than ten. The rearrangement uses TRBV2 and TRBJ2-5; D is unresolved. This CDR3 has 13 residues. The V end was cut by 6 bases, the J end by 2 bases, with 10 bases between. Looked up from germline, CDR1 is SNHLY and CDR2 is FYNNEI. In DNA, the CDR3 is TGTGCCAGCAGCCAGACCTATCAAGAGACCCAGTACTTC. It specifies CASSQTYQETQYF.

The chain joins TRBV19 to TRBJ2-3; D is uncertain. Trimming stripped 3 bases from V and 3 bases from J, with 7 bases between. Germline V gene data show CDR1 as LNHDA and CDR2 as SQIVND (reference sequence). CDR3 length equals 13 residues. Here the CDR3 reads CASSMSDTDTQYF. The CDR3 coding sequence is TGTGCCAGTAGTATGTCGGATACAGATACGCAGTATTTT.